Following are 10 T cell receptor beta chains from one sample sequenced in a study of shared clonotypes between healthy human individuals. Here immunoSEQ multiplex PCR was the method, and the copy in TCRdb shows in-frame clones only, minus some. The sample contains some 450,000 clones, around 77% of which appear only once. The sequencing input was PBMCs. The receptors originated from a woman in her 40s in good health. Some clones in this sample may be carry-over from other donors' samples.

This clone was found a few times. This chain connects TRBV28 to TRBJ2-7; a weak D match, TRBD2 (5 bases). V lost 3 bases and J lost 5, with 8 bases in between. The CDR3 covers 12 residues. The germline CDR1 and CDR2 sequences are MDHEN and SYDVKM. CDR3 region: CASSFAGHEQYF. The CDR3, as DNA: TGTGCCAGCAGTTTTGCGGGCCACGAGCAGTACTTC.

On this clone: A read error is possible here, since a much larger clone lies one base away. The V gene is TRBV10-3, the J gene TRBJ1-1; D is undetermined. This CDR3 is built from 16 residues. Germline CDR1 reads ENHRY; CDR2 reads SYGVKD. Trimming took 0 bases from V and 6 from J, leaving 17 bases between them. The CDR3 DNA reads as TGTGCCATCAGTGAGTCGGATGGGAGAGGCGTCCCTGAAGCTTTCTTT. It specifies CAISESDGRGVPEAFF.

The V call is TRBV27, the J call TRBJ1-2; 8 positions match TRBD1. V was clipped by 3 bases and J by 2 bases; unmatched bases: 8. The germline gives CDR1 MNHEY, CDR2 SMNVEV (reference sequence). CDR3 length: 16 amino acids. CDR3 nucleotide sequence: TGTGCCAGCAGTTTGGCTGGGACAGGATGGAACTATGGCTACACCTTC. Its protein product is CASSLAGTGWNYGYTF.

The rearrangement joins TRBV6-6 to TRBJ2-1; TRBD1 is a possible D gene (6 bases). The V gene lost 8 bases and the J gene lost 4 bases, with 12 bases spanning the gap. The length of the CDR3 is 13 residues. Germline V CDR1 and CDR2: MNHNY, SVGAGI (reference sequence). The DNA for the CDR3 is TGTGCCAGCCGGGACACCCCTTACAATGAGCAGTTCTTC. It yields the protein CASRDTPYNEQFF.

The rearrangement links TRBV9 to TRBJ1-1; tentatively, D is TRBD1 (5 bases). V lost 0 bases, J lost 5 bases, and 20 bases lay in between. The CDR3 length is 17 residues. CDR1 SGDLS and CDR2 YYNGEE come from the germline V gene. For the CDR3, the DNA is TGTGCCAGCAGCGTAGGGGCGGGCGGTCTAAAGGGGACTGAAGCTTTCTTT. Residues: CASSVGAGGLKGTEAFF.

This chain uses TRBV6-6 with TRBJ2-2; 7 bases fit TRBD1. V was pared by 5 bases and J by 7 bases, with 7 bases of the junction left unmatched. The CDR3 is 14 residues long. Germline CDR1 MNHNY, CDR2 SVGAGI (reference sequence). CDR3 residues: CASSGTEVSGELFF. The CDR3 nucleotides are TGTGCCAGCAGTGGGACAGAAGTCAGCGGGGAGCTGTTTTTT.

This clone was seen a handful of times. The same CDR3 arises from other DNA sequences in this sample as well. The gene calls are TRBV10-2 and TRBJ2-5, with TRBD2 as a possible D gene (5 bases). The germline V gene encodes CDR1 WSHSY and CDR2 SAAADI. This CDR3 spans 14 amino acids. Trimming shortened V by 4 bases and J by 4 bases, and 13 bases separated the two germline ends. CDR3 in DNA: TGCGCCAGCAGTGTTGGCGGGTCAGGAGAGACCCAGTACTTC. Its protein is CASSVGGSGETQYF.

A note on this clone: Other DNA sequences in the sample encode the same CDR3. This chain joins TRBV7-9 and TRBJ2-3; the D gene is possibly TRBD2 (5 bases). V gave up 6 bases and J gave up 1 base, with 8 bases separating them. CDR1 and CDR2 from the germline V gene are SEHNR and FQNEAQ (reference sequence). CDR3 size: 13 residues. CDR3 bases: TGTGCCAGCAGGGATAGCGGCACAGATACGCAGTATTTT. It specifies CASRDSGTDTQYF.

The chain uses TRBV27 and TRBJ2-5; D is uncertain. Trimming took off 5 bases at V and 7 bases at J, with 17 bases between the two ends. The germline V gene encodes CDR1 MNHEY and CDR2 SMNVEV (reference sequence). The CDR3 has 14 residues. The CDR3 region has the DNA TGTGCCAGCAGTGTCCTGGGCCCCGGACGGACCCAGTACTTC. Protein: CASSVLGPGRTQYF.

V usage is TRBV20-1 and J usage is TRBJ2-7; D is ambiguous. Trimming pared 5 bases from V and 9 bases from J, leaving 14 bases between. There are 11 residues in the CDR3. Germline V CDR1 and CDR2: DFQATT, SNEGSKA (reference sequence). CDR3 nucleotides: TGCAGTGCTCCTAATTTGGATCGGCAGTACTTC. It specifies CSAPNLDRQYF.